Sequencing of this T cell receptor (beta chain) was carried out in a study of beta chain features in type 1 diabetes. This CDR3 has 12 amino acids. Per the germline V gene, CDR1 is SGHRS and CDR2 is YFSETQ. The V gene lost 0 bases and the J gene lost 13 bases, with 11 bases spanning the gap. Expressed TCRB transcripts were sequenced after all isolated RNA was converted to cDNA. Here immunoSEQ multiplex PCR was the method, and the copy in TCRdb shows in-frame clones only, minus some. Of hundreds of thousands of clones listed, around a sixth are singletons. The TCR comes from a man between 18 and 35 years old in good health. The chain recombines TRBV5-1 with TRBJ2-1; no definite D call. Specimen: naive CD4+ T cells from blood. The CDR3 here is CASSLENQNQFF. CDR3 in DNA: TGCGCCAGCAGCTTGGAAAACCAGAACCAGTTCTTC.